Shown below are 32 T cell receptor beta chains from a single sample sequenced in a study of response to subunit inactivated influenza vaccine. TCRdb redid the calling of the RT-PCR reads with MiXCR, one entry per CDR3 protein. Of just under 250,000 distinct CDR3 sequences listed, 12% are singletons. The starting material was non-naive T cells sorted from PBMCs, obtained around two weeks before vaccination. The receptors stem from a man aged 50 to 59 who received an inactivated influenza vaccine.

This clonotype was seen at least ten times. The chain employs TRBV25-1 and TRBJ2-7; 12 bases map to TRBD2. This CDR3 is built from 16 residues. Germline CDR1 MGHDK, CDR2 SYGVNS. With 4 bases clipped from V and 2 bases from J, the junction kept 6 bases outside the gene matches. In DNA form, the CDR3 reads TGTGCCAGCAGTGGGACTTCTAGCGGGAGGGCCTACGAGCAGTACTTC. As protein: CASSGTSSGRAYEQYF.

A few counts support this clonotype. The chain employs TRBV20-1 and TRBJ2-1; 12 bases are a match to TRBD2. CDR1 DFQATT and CDR2 SNEGSKA come from the germline V gene (reference sequence). The CDR3 extends over 16 amino acids. J gave up 7 bases and V 5 bases, and 12 bases lay outside the gene matches. CDR3 coding DNA: TGCAGTGCTCCTACTCCTCTAGCGGGAGGGCCGAATGAGCAGTTCTTC. This sequence encodes CSAPTPLAGGPNEQFF.

This clonotype has only a few counts. The rearrangement links TRBV15 to TRBJ2-7; no clear D gene. The germline V and J ends were trimmed by 0 bases and 6 bases, with 9 bases remaining between them. The CDR3 is made up of 13 amino acids. CDR1 and CDR2 (germline): LNHNV, YYDKDF (reference sequence). CDR3 amino acids: CATSRDKGREQYF. CDR3 sequence (DNA): TGTGCCACCAGCAGAGATAAGGGTCGCGAGCAGTACTTC. Drawing the rest from reference TRBV15 and TRBJ2-7, the complete variable domain is DAMVIQNPRYQVTQFGKPVTLSCSQTLNHNVMYWYQQKSSQAPKLLFHYYDKDFNNEADTPDNFQSRRPNTSFCFLDIRSPGLGDTAMYLCATSRDKGREQYFGPGTRLTVT.

The chain combines TRBV29-1 with TRBJ2-7, with 11 bases lining up with TRBD2. CDR1 and CDR2 from the germline V gene are SQVTM and ANQGSEA. CDR3 length: 15 residues. V trimming: 6 bases; J trimming: 6 bases; junction bases outside the gene matches: 13. The CDR3 nucleotides read TGCAGCGTCCGCGGACTAGCGGGTCCTTTAAGCGAGCAGTACTTC. This gives the protein CSVRGLAGPLSEQYF.

At least ten counts were recorded for this clonotype. The V call is TRBV4-3, the J call TRBJ2-3; TRBD2 matches at 7 bases. J lost 5 bases, V lost 0 bases, and 11 bases had no gene match. The CDR3 consists of 17 residues. Germline V gene data show CDR1 as LGHNA and CDR2 as YSLEER. In DNA form, the CDR3 reads TGCGCCAGCAGCCAAGAGGGGAGCACTAGCGCGCAAGATACGCAGTATTTT. It is translated as CASSQEGSTSAQDTQYF.

Ten or more counts support this clonotype. V is TRBV7-2 and J is TRBJ2-7; 8 positions match TRBD2. Per germline, CDR1 SGHTA and CDR2 FQGNSA. The CDR3 is 17 residues long. V lost 0 bases, J lost 0 bases, and 7 bases stayed unmatched. The CDR3 protein is CASSLALIGGGSYEQYF. The CDR3 region has the DNA TGTGCCAGCAGCTTAGCGCTAATCGGGGGGGGCTCCTACGAGCAGTACTTC.

This clonotype showed up many times. This sequence joins TRBV12-3 or TRBV12-4 and TRBJ2-3; 11 nucleotides align to TRBD1. J gave up 7 bases and V 5 bases, and 11 bases lay outside the gene matches. The CDR3 consists of 16 residues. The CDR3 spells CASSPWTGGFDNTQYF. Here the CDR3 DNA reads TGTGCCAGCAGTCCCTGGACAGGGGGCTTTGATAATACGCAGTATTTT.

This chain connects TRBV4-1 to TRBJ1-2; D is perhaps TRBD1 (6 bases). Germline V CDR1 and CDR2: MGHRA, YSYEKL. Trimming took 0 bases from V and 8 from J, leaving 13 bases between them. The length of the CDR3 is 14 residues. The DNA for the CDR3 is TGCGCCAGCAGCCAAGAATTGGGGGCCCCCGGCTACACCTTC. This sequence encodes CASSQELGAPGYTF.

This clonotype was observed a handful of times. One junction end does not reproduce the germline sequence, and a read error may be involved. The J gene is TRBJ2-7, the V gene TRBV7-9; D gene ambiguous. The CDR3 spans 12 residues. The germline CDR1 and CDR2 sequences are SEHNR and FQNEAQ (reference sequence). The CDR3 DNA sequence: TGTGCCAGCAGCTTAGAGGGCAGCCGTCGAAACTTC. It translates to CASSLEGSRRNF.

This clonotype has at least ten counts. The V call is TRBV20-1, the J call TRBJ2-2; no firm D call. V was shortened by 0 bases and J by 3 bases, with 17 bases between the two germline ends. The CDR3 runs 17 residues. Germline values: CDR1 DFQATT, CDR2 SNEGSKA (reference sequence). The CDR3 DNA is TGCAGTGCTAGAGATGAATGGGGAAAGTGGGACACCGGGGAGCTGTTTTTT. This encodes CSARDEWGKWDTGELFF.

This chain uses TRBV7-2 with TRBJ2-1, with D hard to call. V gave up 6 bases and J gave up 2 bases, with 17 bases separating them. The germline V gene encodes CDR1 SGHTA and CDR2 FQGNSA. This CDR3 spans 16 amino acids. CDR3 DNA sequence: TGTGCCAGCAGTCGTTTCGAGCACCCAACCTACAATGAGCAGTTCTTC. Translation gives CASSRFEHPTYNEQFF.

The table lists this clonotype with a few counts. The chain couples TRBV20-1 to TRBJ1-5, with unresolved D. In germline, CDR1 is DFQATT, CDR2 SNEGSKA (reference sequence). Trimming cost V 4 bases and J 0 bases, with 10 bases left between them. The CDR3 loop spans 14 amino acids. CDR3 protein: CSAIQTDSNQPQHF. The CDR3 coding sequence is TGCAGTGCTATACAAACAGATAGCAATCAGCCCCAGCATTTT.

This clonotype was seen ten or more times. The chain uses TRBV5-1 and TRBJ1-1, with D unclear. Germline CDR1 SGHRS, CDR2 YFSETQ. There are 15 residues in the CDR3. Trimming removed 1 base at V and 0 bases at J, with 10 bases between. CDR3 DNA: TGCGCCAGCAGCTTGCGGCACCCCATGAACACTGAAGCTTTCTTT. This encodes CASSLRHPMNTEAFF.

This chain connects TRBV2 to TRBJ2-7; 8 positions agree with TRBD2. J was trimmed by 4 bases and V by 6 bases; bases with no gene match: 8. The CDR3 has 14 amino acids. From germline, CDR1 is SNHLY and CDR2 FYNNEI. CDR3 amino acids: CASRGTRTGYEQYF. The CDR3, as DNA: TGTGCCAGCAGAGGGACTAGGACGGGATACGAGCAGTACTTC.

The V gene is TRBV3-1, the J gene TRBJ2-1, with D tentatively TRBD1 (7 bases). The CDR3 sequence is 15 residues long. V shed 2 bases and J shed 4 bases, with 12 bases lying between them. Germline CDR1 is LGHDT and CDR2 is YNNKEL (reference sequence). Here the CDR3 DNA reads TGTGCCAGCAGCCAACAGGGGGGTGGTTACAATGAGCAGTTCTTC. Translated: CASSQQGGGYNEQFF.

This clonotype was seen ten or more times. The chain employs TRBV7-2 and TRBJ2-7; D is undetermined. V was clipped by 4 bases and J by 6 bases, with 13 bases between them. Germline CDR1 SGHTA, CDR2 FQGNSA. This CDR3 comprises 13 residues. The CDR3 is CASSSQHSSEQYF. In DNA form, the CDR3 reads TGTGCCAGCAGCTCCCAACACTCGTCCGAGCAGTACTTC.

The chain has TRBV20-1 and TRBJ2-3; 9 bases line up with TRBD2. With 6 bases clipped from V and 0 bases from J, the junction kept 13 bases outside the gene matches. The CDR3 runs to 17 residues. In germline, CDR1 is DFQATT, CDR2 SNEGSKA (reference sequence). CDR3 sequence: CSAQSSSGTASTDTQYF. The CDR3 bases are TGCAGTGCCCAGTCGTCTAGCGGGACCGCTAGCACAGATACGCAGTATTTT.

This clonotype has a count of ten or more. J is TRBJ2-7 and V is TRBV9, with no clear D. The CDR3 extends over 12 amino acids. From germline, CDR1 is SGDLS and CDR2 YYNGEE. V lost 0 bases and J lost 4, with 5 bases in between. CDR3 DNA: TGTGCCAGCAGCGTAGTGGGGTACGAGCAGTACTTC. It is translated as CASSVVGYEQYF. Variable domain in full (rest from reference TRBV9 and TRBJ2-7): DSGVTQTPKHLITATGQRVTLRCSPRSGDLSVYWYQQSLDQGLQFLIQYYNGEERAKGNILERFSAQQFPDLHSELNLSSLELGDSALYFCASSVVGYEQYFGPGTRLTVT.

The V call is TRBV29-1, the J call TRBJ1-6; D is uncertain. The V end was cut by 4 bases, the J end by 7 bases, with 11 bases between. Germline CDR1 SQVTM, CDR2 ANQGSEA. The CDR3 has 13 amino acids. The CDR3 DNA reads TGCAGCGTTGCGCAGGAGATCAATTCACCCCTCCACTTT. Translated: CSVAQEINSPLHF.

This clonotype was recorded many times. As DNA, the CDR3 is TGCGCCAGCAGCTTGGACGTGGGGTTGAACACTGAAGCTTTCTTT. This translates into CASSLDVGLNTEAFF. The V gene is TRBV5-1, the J gene TRBJ1-1; no clear D gene. V lost 0 bases and J 0 bases, leaving 9 bases between the germline ends. Per the germline V gene, CDR1 is SGHRS and CDR2 is YFSETQ. CDR3 length: 15 amino acids.

V and J are TRBV9 and TRBJ2-7; D unresolved. The CDR3 has 11 amino acids. Between the trimmed V and J ends, which lost 2 bases and 6 bases, there was a span of 6 bases. The V gene's germline CDR1 is SGDLS and CDR2 YYNGEE. The CDR3 nucleotides read TGTGCCAGCAGCGTTCGTCGCGAGCAGTACTTC. This gives the protein CASSVRREQYF. Using reference TRBV9 and TRBJ2-7 for the parts outside the CDR3, the full variable domain is DSGVTQTPKHLITATGQRVTLRCSPRSGDLSVYWYQQSLDQGLQFLIQYYNGEERAKGNILERFSAQQFPDLHSELNLSSLELGDSALYFCASSVRREQYFGPGTRLTVT.

This clonotype appeared many times. The chain employs TRBV20-1 and TRBJ2-1; a weak D match, TRBD1 (6 bases). The CDR3 contains 13 residues. The V gene lost 2 bases and the J gene lost 8 bases, with 13 bases spanning the gap. Germline lookup yields CDR1 DFQATT and CDR2 SNEGSKA (reference sequence). The chain's CDR3 is CSARRRDTHEQFF. CDR3 DNA: TGCAGTGCTAGACGCCGGGACACCCATGAGCAGTTCTTC.

J is TRBJ2-3 and V is TRBV6-1; 10 bases agree with TRBD1. The junction had 5 bases not matched to a gene; V was cut back by 6 bases and J by 2 bases. The CDR3 sequence is 15 residues long. Germline V CDR1 and CDR2: MNHNS, SASEGT. The CDR3 DNA follows: TGTGCCAGCAGATCCGGGACAGGGGTCACAGATACGCAGTATTTT. This translates into CASRSGTGVTDTQYF.

This clonotype has ten or more counts. The chain has TRBV3-1 and TRBJ1-1; possibly TRBD1 for D (5 bases). The V gene lost 1 base and the J gene lost 3 bases, with 9 bases spanning the gap. The CDR3 spans 14 residues. In germline, CDR1 is LGHDT, CDR2 YNNKEL (reference sequence). The CDR3 DNA follows: TGTGCCAGCAGCCAAGGTTGGGGGGACACTGAAGCTTTCTTT. Translated, it gives CASSQGWGDTEAFF.

This clonotype appeared many times. This chain uses TRBV29-1 with TRBJ2-1, with TRBD2 as a possible D gene (6 bases). This CDR3 has 13 amino acids. V was trimmed by 6 bases and J by 6 bases, leaving 15 bases between them. The V gene's germline CDR1 is SQVTM and CDR2 ANQGSEA. CDR3 bases: TGCAGCGTCGGCGAGCGGAGGGGCAATGAGCAGTTCTTC. Residues: CSVGERRGNEQFF.

This clonotype has at least ten counts. The chain is built from TRBV2 and TRBJ2-5; a possible D gene is TRBD2 (5 bases). V gave up 4 bases and J gave up 4 bases, with 13 bases separating them. CDR3 length: 14 residues. Germline V CDR1 and CDR2: SNHLY, FYNNEI. DNA of the CDR3: TGTGCCAGCAGTGGACCTGGCCGGGGAGAGACCCAGTACTTC. It yields the protein CASSGPGRGETQYF.

This clonotype was seen more than once but under ten times. The genes are TRBV5-1 and TRBJ1-6; D ambiguous. V was cut by 4 bases and J by 5 bases, with 10 bases left in between. The germline CDR1 and CDR2 sequences are SGHRS and YFSETQ. The CDR3 loop spans 14 amino acids. CDR3 amino acids: CASSQTLNNSPLHF. DNA for the CDR3: TGCGCCAGCAGCCAGACACTAAATAATTCACCCCTCCACTTT.

This clonotype was observed a handful of times. The chain employs TRBV19 and TRBJ1-4; D unclear. Germline lookup yields CDR1 LNHDA and CDR2 SQIVND (reference sequence). The CDR3 spans 13 residues. The V end was cut by 5 bases, the J end by 8 bases, with 12 bases between. The CDR3 sequence is CASSQAVGEKLFF. CDR3 in DNA: TGTGCCAGTAGTCAGGCAGTCGGCGAAAAACTGTTTTTT.

This rearrangement joins TRBV2 to TRBJ1-5; 11 nucleotides agree with TRBD1. After removal of 11 bases from V and 2 bases from J, the junction contained 20 bases not matched to a gene. The CDR3 covers 19 residues. Germline values: CDR1 SNHLY, CDR2 FYNNEI. The CDR3 spells CAFSSAGQGAHWGNQPQHF. CDR3 bases: TGTGCCTTCAGCAGCGCCGGACAGGGGGCTCATTGGGGCAATCAGCCCCAGCATTTT.

This clonotype was seen ten or more times. The V call is TRBV7-2, the J call TRBJ2-3, with 9 bases fitting TRBD1. The CDR3 spans 15 residues. Germline-derived CDR1 and CDR2 are SGHTA and FQGNSA. The trim removed 4 bases at V and 6 bases at J, leaving 8 bases unmatched. The CDR3 here is CASSSGQGSGDTQYF. The CDR3 DNA is TGTGCCAGCAGCTCGGGACAGGGTTCAGGGGATACGCAGTATTTT.

This clonotype was seen a handful of times. The rearrangement uses TRBV12-3 or TRBV12-4 and TRBJ1-2; D unresolved. Trimming cost V 1 base and J 1 base, with 10 bases left between them. This CDR3 has 15 amino acids. In DNA, the CDR3 is TGTGCCAGCAGTTTAGGGAGGGTCCTTAACTATGGCTACACCTTC. It is translated as CASSLGRVLNYGYTF.

At least ten counts were recorded for this clonotype. This chain joins TRBV6-1 and TRBJ2-1, with TRBD1 identical over 7 bases. V gave up 7 bases and J gave up 14 bases; unmatched junction bases: 14. Germline assignment: CDR1 MNHNS and CDR2 SASEGT. CDR3 size: 13 residues. The CDR3 here is CASTDHSRQGEFF. In DNA form, the CDR3 reads TGTGCCAGCACCGATCACTCGAGACAGGGAGAGTTCTTC.